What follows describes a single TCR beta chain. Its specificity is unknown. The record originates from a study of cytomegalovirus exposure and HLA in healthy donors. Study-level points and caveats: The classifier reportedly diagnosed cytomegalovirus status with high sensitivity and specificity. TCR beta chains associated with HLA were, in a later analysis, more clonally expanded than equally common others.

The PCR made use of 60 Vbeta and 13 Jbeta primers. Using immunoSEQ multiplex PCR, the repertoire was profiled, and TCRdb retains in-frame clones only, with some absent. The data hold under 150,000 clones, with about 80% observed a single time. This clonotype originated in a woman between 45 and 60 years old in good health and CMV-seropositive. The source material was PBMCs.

Here the CDR3 reads CASRPPGSGTQYF. The CDR3 DNA sequence: TGTGCCAGCAGGCCCCCGGGTAGCGGTACGCAGTATTTT. The chain is built from TRBV6-5 and TRBJ2-3; D perhaps matches TRBD2 (6 bases). Trimming cost V 6 bases and J 8 bases, with 15 bases left between them. The germline V gene encodes CDR1 MNHEY and CDR2 SVGAGI. This CDR3 is built from 13 residues.